This T cell receptor beta chain emerged from a study of CD8 T cells in cerebrospinal fluid in Alzheimer's disease. By frequency, this clonotype is medium-sized. Reprocessing the 10x single-cell sequencing reads, TCRdb reports a single entry for every CDR3 protein and omits DNA. Its table records 1,200 or so distinct CDR3 sequences. The V gene's germline CDR1 is MNHNS and CDR2 SASEGT. CDR3 length: 14 amino acids. The sequencing sample was made of cerebrospinal fluid. The clonotype was recovered from a human donor with Alzheimer's disease. The chain combines TRBV6-1 with TRBJ2-7; TCRdb lists TRBD1, though no DNA is available to test this call. Here the CDR3 reads CASSSGQGNSEQYF.